The 5 T cell receptor beta chains below all came from one sample that was sequenced in a study of T cells in Graves' hyperthyroidism and ophthalmopathy. There were TCR beta CDR3 regions amplified from RNA transcripts. HTBI primers were employed in a first-round RT-PCR of the TCR CDR3. MiXCR, run by TCRdb on the multiplex PCR reads, gives a single entry per CDR3 protein. The sample carries hundreds of thousands of distinct CDR3 sequences, 35% to 45% recorded once. Source material: blood. The source of these receptors is a man between 18 and 29 years old with Graves' hyperthyroidism.

A remark on this clonotype: A much larger clone lies one base from this, so it may be a read error. The chain uses TRBV9 and TRBJ1-4, with TRBD1 identical over 8 bases. This CDR3 is built from 13 residues. The V gene's germline CDR1 is SGDLS and CDR2 YYNGEE. CDR3 region: CASSADREEKLLF. CDR3 coding DNA: TGTGCCAGCAGCGCGGACAGGGAGGAAAAACTGCTTTTT. Supplemented by reference TRBV9 and TRBJ1-4, the full variable domain reads DSGVTQTPKHLITATGQRVTLRCSPRSGDLSVYWYQQSLDQGLQFLIQYYNGEERAKGNILERFSAQQFPDLHSELNLSSLELGDSALYFCASSADREEKLLFGSGTQLSVL.

The V and J genes are TRBV9 and TRBJ2-7; 8 bases agree with TRBD2. Germline-derived CDR1 and CDR2 are SGDLS and YYNGEE. The CDR3 has 16 amino acids. J gave up 1 base and V 4 bases, and 10 bases lay outside the gene matches. CDR3 sequence reads: CASSPDLGGGSYEQYF. In DNA, the CDR3 is TGTGCCAGCAGCCCAGATCTAGGCGGGGGGTCCTACGAGCAGTACTTC. Complete variable domain (other parts from reference TRBV9 and TRBJ2-7): DSGVTQTPKHLITATGQRVTLRCSPRSGDLSVYWYQQSLDQGLQFLIQYYNGEERAKGNILERFSAQQFPDLHSELNLSSLELGDSALYFCASSPDLGGGSYEQYFGPGTRLTVT.

This clonotype was recorded at least ten times. The chain uses TRBV7-8 and TRBJ1-2, with 7 bases matching TRBD1. Trimming took 0 bases from V and 3 from J; bases not matched to a gene: 10. The CDR3 has 17 amino acids. Germline CDR1 reads SGHVS; CDR2 reads FQNEAQ. This CDR3 reads CASSLARDGQAYYGYTF. For the CDR3, the DNA is TGTGCCAGCAGCTTAGCGCGTGATGGACAGGCCTACTATGGCTACACCTTC. The variable domain in full, with the rest retrieved from reference TRBV7-8 and TRBJ1-2, is GAGVSQSPRYKVAKRGQDVALRCDPISGHVSLFWYQQALGQGPEFLTYFQNEAQLDKSGLPSDRFFAERPEGSVSTLKIQRTQQEDSAVYLCASSLARDGQAYYGYTFGSGTRLTVV.

In the case of this clonotype: The junction does not match germline at one end; this may be a read error. V and J are TRBV2 and TRBJ2-7; 10 bases are shared with TRBD1. The CDR3 is 13 residues long. Germline lookup yields CDR1 SNHLY and CDR2 FYNNEI. DNA of the CDR3: TGTGCCACCGCCGGGACAGGGGTCTACGGGCAGTACTTC. It yields the protein CATAGTGVYGQYF.

This clonotype was found many times. The CDR3 DNA follows: TGTGCCAGCAGCCTTTTGGGTTATAACACCGGGGAGCTGTTTTTT. Amino acid sequence: CASSLLGYNTGELFF. The chain combines TRBV9 with TRBJ2-2; no firm D call. V dropped 4 bases and J dropped 2 bases, with 12 bases sitting between them. Germline CDR1 reads SGDLS; CDR2 reads YYNGEE. The CDR3 sequence is 15 residues long.